This T cell receptor beta chain was found in a study of blood T cell repertoires in COVID-19. Seattle patient enrollment occurred during active infection, with longitudinal follow-up thereafter. The V segment lost 3 bases and the J segment 4 bases; nucleotides outside the gene matches: 4. Germline V gene sequence: CDR1 MNHEY, CDR2 SMNVEV (reference sequence). This CDR3 has 16 residues. In the source study's methods: It was from reference gene primer amplification that nucleated cell counts were estimated. Assay: immunoSEQ multiplex PCR; the TCRdb copy retains only in-frame clones and omits some. For V, J and clone size, that table is used; D and trimming come from the DNA. This sample has around 160,000 clones, with approximately 83% found just once.

The chain carries TRBV27 and TRBJ2-5, with 14 bases identical to TRBD2. The sequenced material came from peripheral blood. This receptor was obtained from a woman aged 55-70 years with COVID-19, enrolled during active disease. CDR3 DNA sequence: TGTGCCAGCAGTTTGCTGACTAGCGGGGGGGTAGAGACCCAGTACTTC. Protein: CASSLLTSGGVETQYF.